This T cell receptor beta chain stems from a study of cytomegalovirus exposure and HLA in healthy donors. CDR1 is MDHEN and CDR2 is SYDVKM in the germline V gene. CDR3 length: 12 amino acids. The V end was cut by 8 bases, the J end by 7 bases, with 14 bases between. Profiling relied on immunoSEQ multiplex PCR, and the TCRdb table lists in-frame clones only, not all of them. The sample carries about 280,000 clones, 70% to 90% recorded once. Specimen: PBMCs. The sequence was obtained from a woman under 30 in good health and CMV-seronegative. The rearrangement joins TRBV28 to TRBJ1-2, with D tentatively TRBD1 (6 bases). The CDR3 coding sequence is TGTGCCAGCCTCGGACAGTCGGCTGGCTACACCTTC. Translating it yields CASLGQSAGYTF.